Sequencing of this T cell receptor (beta chain) was carried out in a study of T cell repertoires in cytomegalovirus infection. Study context: Both a matching HLA type and CMV infection were indicated by public TCR beta signatures.

Via MiXCR, TCRdb re-called the reads, giving one row per CDR3 protein. The sample lists roughly 500,000 distinct CDR3 sequences; 16% were seen once. Germline loops: CDR1 MRHNA, CDR2 SNTAGT. Trimming removed 6 bases from V and 2 bases from J; junction bases left unmatched: 13. CDR3 length equals 16 residues. Overall study findings and caveats: Individuals carrying CMV plus the relevant HLA were identified by cumulative frequency of public TCR beta families.

Turning to this clonotype: What it recognizes is unknown.

The chain uses TRBV6-4 and TRBJ2-7; 7 bases match TRBD2. Sample: CD8+ T cells from PBMCs. The receptor was derived from a human donor in good health (CMV status not recorded). Some clones in this sample may be carry-over from other donors' samples. This CDR3 reads CASSVNQLAPTYEQYF. The CDR3 nucleotides read TGTGCCAGCAGCGTTAACCAACTAGCGCCGACCTACGAGCAGTACTTC.